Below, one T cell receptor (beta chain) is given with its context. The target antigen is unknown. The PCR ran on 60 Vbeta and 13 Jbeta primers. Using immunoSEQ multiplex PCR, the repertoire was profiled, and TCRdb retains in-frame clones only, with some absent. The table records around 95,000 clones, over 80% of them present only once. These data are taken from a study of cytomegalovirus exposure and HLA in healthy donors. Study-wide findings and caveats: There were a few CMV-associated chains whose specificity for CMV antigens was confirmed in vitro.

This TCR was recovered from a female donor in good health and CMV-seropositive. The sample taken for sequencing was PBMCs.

Here the CDR3 DNA reads TGCGCCAGCAGCCCGCAGCGGGAGGGGGAGGAGCAGTTCTTC. This translates into CASSPQREGEEQFF. The J gene is TRBJ2-1, the V gene TRBV5-1; 10 positions agree with TRBD2. Germline values: CDR1 SGHRS, CDR2 YFSETQ. The CDR3 runs 14 residues. J gave up 10 bases and V 4 bases, and 8 bases lay outside the gene matches.